The 32 T cell receptor beta chains below all came from one sample that was sequenced in a study of cytomegalovirus exposure and HLA in healthy donors. It was with 60 Vbeta and 13 Jbeta primers that the PCR ran. Sequencing used immunoSEQ multiplex PCR; TCRdb keeps in-frame clones, though not all of them. This table holds 40,000 or so clones, approximately 80% found once. The sequenced sample was PBMCs. The receptors were sampled from a young man in good health and CMV-seronegative.

This clone was observed a few times. The chain couples TRBV10-2 to TRBJ2-3; D ambiguous. CDR1 is WSHSY and CDR2 is SAAADI in the germline V gene. The CDR3 is made up of 14 amino acids. V shed 8 bases and J shed 2 bases, with 14 bases lying between them. CDR3 coding DNA: TGCGCCAGCCGAGCAGGTTACACCACAGATACGCAGTATTTT. Its translation: CASRAGYTTDTQYF.

In its sample, this clone was seen once. The CDR3 nucleotides read TGTGCCAGCAGCCCAGTAGGGGGCTCAACTAATGAAAAACTGTTTTTT. It translates to CASSPVGGSTNEKLFF. The chain recombines TRBV7-9 with TRBJ1-4; 7 nucleotides match TRBD1. The germline gives CDR1 SEHNR, CDR2 FQNEAQ (reference sequence). The length of the CDR3 is 16 residues. J gave up 0 bases and V 5 bases, and 6 bases lay outside the gene matches.

The V and J genes are TRBV7-8 and TRBJ2-1; 10 bases are shared with TRBD2. From germline, CDR1 is SGHVS and CDR2 FQNEAQ. The CDR3 has 13 amino acids. V shed 0 bases and J 14 bases; nucleotides not matched to a gene: 4. The CDR3 coding sequence is TGTGCCAGCAGCTTAGCGCGGACTAGCGGTGAGTTCTTC. Its protein is CASSLARTSGEFF.

V gene TRBV10-1 combines with J gene TRBJ2-5; D is possibly TRBD2 (5 bases). Per germline, CDR1 WNHNN and CDR2 SYGVQD (reference sequence). There are 13 residues in the CDR3. V dropped 6 bases and J dropped 1 base, with 9 bases sitting between them. CDR3 region: CASSGEPQETQYF. In nucleotides, the CDR3 is TGCGCCAGCAGCGGGGAGCCCCAAGAGACCCAGTACTTC.

This chain links TRBV7-2 with TRBJ2-5, with D maybe TRBD2 (7 bases). Germline-derived CDR1 and CDR2 are SGHTA and FQGNSA. The germline V and J ends were trimmed by 5 bases and 5 bases, with 18 bases remaining between them. The CDR3 covers 15 residues. The CDR3 here is CASSRLQGRGETQYF. The CDR3, as DNA: TGTGCCAGCAGCCGCCTCCAGGGGCGGGGGGAGACCCAGTACTTC.

This clone was found a few times. J is TRBJ2-7 and V is TRBV18; D perhaps matches TRBD1 (5 bases). Per germline, CDR1 KGHSH and CDR2 LQKENI. The CDR3 is made up of 15 amino acids. Trimming took 0 bases from V and 6 from J, leaving 15 bases between them. The CDR3 protein is CASSPPSPGSAEQYF. In nucleotides, the CDR3 is TGTGCCAGCTCACCACCCTCTCCAGGGTCCGCCGAGCAGTACTTC.

The J gene is TRBJ2-1, the V gene TRBV6-4; 9 bases fit TRBD2. With V trimmed by 3 bases and J by 3 bases, 0 bases remained unmatched. CDR1 is MRHNA and CDR2 is SNTAGT in the germline V gene. This CDR3 is built from 14 residues. Here the CDR3 DNA reads TGTGCCAGCAGTGAGCGGGAGGGCTACAATGAGCAGTTCTTC. It yields the protein CASSEREGYNEQFF.

A few counts support this clone. V gene TRBV4-3 combines with J gene TRBJ2-1; 7 nucleotides align to TRBD2. The V segment lost 6 bases and the J segment 5 bases; nucleotides outside the gene matches: 7. The CDR3 is made up of 14 amino acids. Per the germline V gene, CDR1 is LGHNA and CDR2 is YSLEER. The CDR3 DNA reads as TGCGCCAGCAGTTACCGGGGGAGGGACAATGAGCAGTTCTTC. Translation: CASSYRGRDNEQFF.

This sequence joins TRBV4-3 and TRBJ2-1, with 8 nucleotides matching TRBD2. The CDR3 is 16 amino acids. CDR1 and CDR2 from the germline V gene are LGHNA and YSLEER. The V segment lost 1 base and the J segment 9 bases; nucleotides outside the gene matches: 11. The CDR3 coding sequence is TGCGCCAGCAGCCAAGGAGAAAGGAGCGGGAGCAGTGAGCAGTTCTTC. Amino acid sequence: CASSQGERSGSSEQFF.

CDR3 residues: CASSHSRDGELFF. CDR3 DNA sequence: TGCGCCAGCAGCCACTCGAGAGACGGGGAGCTGTTTTTT. The chain is built from TRBV4-3 and TRBJ2-2, with D unresolved. The germline gives CDR1 LGHNA, CDR2 YSLEER. This CDR3 region has 13 residues. V dropped 3 bases and J dropped 7 bases, with 9 bases sitting between them.

The chain employs TRBV10-1 and TRBJ2-5; TRBD1 matches at 11 bases. J was trimmed by 3 bases and V by 11 bases; bases with no gene match: 14. Germline V lookup: CDR1 WNHNN, CDR2 SYGVQD (reference sequence). The CDR3 totals 16 residues. The CDR3 loop reads CAPQGADRGHKETQYF. CDR3 nucleotides: TGCGCCCCCCAGGGGGCGGACAGGGGGCATAAAGAGACCCAGTACTTC.

The chain couples TRBV4-1 to TRBJ2-3; TRBD2 is a possible D gene (5 bases). V lost 0 bases, J lost 9 bases, and 19 bases lay in between. This CDR3 comprises 16 residues. Germline-derived CDR1 and CDR2 are MGHRA and YSYEKL. CDR3 coding DNA: TGCGCCAGCAGCCAAGATCGTAGAACTACCGAGCGGACGCAGTATTTT. This codes for CASSQDRRTTERTQYF.

The chain has TRBV29-1 and TRBJ1-1; TRBD1 matches at 8 bases. The CDR3 totals 14 residues. V shed 7 bases, J shed 0 bases, and the junction held 7 bases outside the gene matches. Per the germline V gene, CDR1 is SQVTM and CDR2 is ANQGSEA. The CDR3 here is CSAGGQAVNTEAFF. As DNA, the CDR3 is TGCAGCGCCGGGGGACAGGCTGTGAACACTGAAGCTTTCTTT.

The table lists this clone with a few counts. The gene calls are TRBV19 and TRBJ1-1; 8 positions match TRBD1. Germline V gene lookup returns CDR1 LNHDA and CDR2 SQIVND (reference sequence). CDR3 length equals 14 residues. After removal of 9 bases from V and 1 base from J, the junction contained 7 bases not matched to a gene. The CDR3 DNA is TGTGCCAGCCTGTCCGGGACAGGGAACACTGAAGCTTTCTTT. Its protein product is CASLSGTGNTEAFF. Full variable domain (missing parts from reference TRBV19 and TRBJ1-1): DGGITQSPKYLFRKEGQNVTLSCEQNLNHDAMYWYRQDPGQGLRLIYYSQIVNDFQKGDIAEGYSVSREKKESFPLTVTSAQKNPTAFYLCASLSGTGNTEAFFGQGTRLTVV.

V usage is TRBV6-4 and J usage is TRBJ1-1; D gene uncertain. V was cut by 0 bases and J by 5 bases, with 13 bases left in between. CDR1 and CDR2 (germline): MRHNA, SNTAGT. CDR3 length: 15 residues. This CDR3 reads CASSDSSAAGTEAFF. The CDR3 nucleotides are TGTGCCAGCAGTGACTCAAGTGCCGCGGGGACTGAAGCTTTCTTT.

J is TRBJ2-7 and V is TRBV19; no clear D. The germline CDR1 and CDR2 sequences are LNHDA and SQIVND (reference sequence). This CDR3 has 14 amino acids. The V end was cut by 2 bases, the J end by 0 bases, with 8 bases between. The CDR3 loop is CASSIQRSSYEQYF. In DNA form, the CDR3 reads TGTGCCAGTAGTATACAAAGGAGCTCCTACGAGCAGTACTTC.

The chain employs TRBV10-3 and TRBJ1-6; D unclear. Germline lookup yields CDR1 ENHRY and CDR2 SYGVKD. Trimming cost V 3 bases and J 3 bases, with 15 bases left between them. The CDR3 contains 17 residues. CDR3 DNA sequence: TGTGCCATCAGTGATATGGCAGGCATGGGCTATAATTCACCCCTCCACTTT. Protein: CAISDMAGMGYNSPLHF.

The chain carries TRBV11-3 and TRBJ2-7; 13 bases map to TRBD2. V lost 5 bases to trimming and J lost 6 bases; unmatched junction nucleotides: 7. This CDR3 spans 15 amino acids. Per germline, CDR1 SGHNT and CDR2 YENEEA. CDR3 sequence: CASSHEGLAGSEQYF. CDR3 bases: TGTGCCAGCAGCCATGAGGGACTAGCGGGATCCGAGCAGTACTTC.

J is TRBJ1-3 and V is TRBV15; 9 positions match TRBD1. The CDR3 totals 16 residues. Trimming removed 4 bases from V and 4 bases from J; junction bases left unmatched: 8. The germline V gene has CDR1 LNHNV and CDR2 YYDKDF (reference sequence). CDR3 nucleotides: TGTGCCACCAGCACTCATTCCGGGACAGGGGGAAACACCATATATTTT. It is translated as CATSTHSGTGGNTIYF. The full variable domain, in which reference TRBV15 and TRBJ1-3 provide the parts outside the CDR3, is DAMVIQNPRYQVTQFGKPVTLSCSQTLNHNVMYWYQQKSSQAPKLLFHYYDKDFNNEADTPDNFQSRRPNTSFCFLDIRSPGLGDTAMYLCATSTHSGTGGNTIYFGEGSWLTVV.

V gene TRBV2 combines with J gene TRBJ2-5; possible D gene TRBD2, 6 bases. The end of the DNA is better explained by TRBJ2-7, so the J call may be wrong. The CDR3 spans 15 residues. Germline CDR1 and CDR2: SNHLY and FYNNEI. The chain's CDR3 is CASSADYARSYEQYF. As DNA, the CDR3 is TGTGCCAGCAGTGCGGACTACGCGCGCTCCTACGAGCAGTACTTC.

This rearrangement joins TRBV7-2 to TRBJ2-5; a possible D gene is TRBD1 (6 bases). V gave up 3 bases and J gave up 3 bases, with 14 bases separating them. The germline gives CDR1 SGHTA, CDR2 FQGNSA. The CDR3 length is 15 residues. The CDR3 here is CASSFIWDNKETQYF. The CDR3 DNA sequence: TGTGCCAGCAGCTTCATTTGGGACAACAAAGAGACCCAGTACTTC.

This chain uses TRBV4-2 with TRBJ1-2; D is perhaps TRBD1 (6 bases). There are 15 residues in the CDR3. Germline assignment: CDR1 LGHNA and CDR2 YNFKEQ. The V gene lost 4 bases and the J gene lost 5 bases, with 17 bases spanning the gap. Here the CDR3 reads CASSPQSGDNYGYTF. Here the CDR3 DNA reads TGTGCCAGCAGCCCGCAGAGTGGGGACAATTATGGCTACACCTTC.

The chain has TRBV28 and TRBJ2-1; D remains unclear. This CDR3 is 15 amino acids long. V was trimmed by 5 bases and J by 0 bases, leaving 11 bases between them. Germline V lookup: CDR1 MDHEN, CDR2 SYDVKM. CDR3 bases: TGTGCCAGCAGTCGCCTACCTCGCTCCTACAATGAGCAGTTCTTC. Its translation: CASSRLPRSYNEQFF.

This clone has a single count. The chain is built from TRBV11-2 and TRBJ2-3; D is perhaps TRBD1 (5 bases). The V end was cut by 3 bases, the J end by 3 bases, with 10 bases between. The CDR3 has 14 residues. CDR1 and CDR2 (germline): SGHAT, FQNNGV. In DNA form, the CDR3 reads TGTGCCAGCAGCTTTGGGGCAGGAACAGATACGCAGTATTTT. This sequence encodes CASSFGAGTDTQYF.

This chain links TRBV2 with TRBJ2-1; D not resolved. V dropped 8 bases and J dropped 0 bases, with 14 bases sitting between them. Germline assignment: CDR1 SNHLY and CDR2 FYNNEI. CDR3 length: 15 residues. The CDR3 region has the DNA TGTGCCAGCCGAGGAACAACCCCCTCCTACAATGAGCAGTTCTTC. This codes for CASRGTTPSYNEQFF.

The chain uses TRBV10-2 and TRBJ1-1; no clear D gene. CDR3 size: 11 residues. Per the germline V gene, CDR1 is WSHSY and CDR2 is SAAADI. V shed 2 bases and J shed 7 bases, with 5 bases lying between them. CDR3 nucleotides: TGCGCCAGCAGTGAGCGGGGTGAAGCTTTCTTT. Protein product: CASSERGEAFF.

The chain has TRBV18 and TRBJ1-1, with a possible D match to TRBD1 (5 bases). CDR3 length: 16 residues. The V end lost 3 bases, the J end lost 4 bases, and 18 bases lay between the germline ends. The germline V gene encodes CDR1 KGHSH and CDR2 LQKENI. The CDR3, as DNA: TGTGCCAGCTCACCGGCGACAGTGCGGAGTAGCACTGAAGCTTTCTTT. Amino acids: CASSPATVRSSTEAFF.

V is TRBV5-1 and J is TRBJ2-2, with 9 bases matching TRBD1. The germline CDR1 and CDR2 sequences are SGHRS and YFSETQ. The CDR3 loop spans 16 amino acids. V lost 0 bases and J lost 4; bases outside the gene matches: 4. The CDR3 spells CASSLVGQGTTGELFF. The CDR3 DNA follows: TGCGCCAGCAGCTTGGTCGGACAGGGGACCACCGGGGAGCTGTTTTTT.

This clone showed up just a few times. J is TRBJ2-7 and V is TRBV19, with 12 nucleotides matching TRBD2. In germline, CDR1 is LNHDA, CDR2 SQIVND (reference sequence). Trimming cost V 6 bases and J 2 bases; bases outside gene matches: 2. The CDR3 has 14 amino acids. The CDR3 DNA is TGTGCCAGTAGACGGACTAGCGGGACCTACGAGCAGTACTTC. This codes for CASRRTSGTYEQYF.

This rearrangement joins TRBV28 to TRBJ1-4; the D gene is possibly TRBD1 (5 bases). Trimming removed 2 bases at V and 8 bases at J, with 12 bases between. Germline CDR1 is MDHEN and CDR2 is SYDVKM. The CDR3 covers 14 residues. The CDR3 DNA follows: TGTGCCAGCAGTTTAGGGGGGAGAGAGGAAAAACTGTTTTTT. Translation: CASSLGGREEKLFF. Variable domain in full (rest from reference TRBV28 and TRBJ1-4): DVKVTQSSRYLVKRTGEKVFLECVQDMDHENMFWYRQDPGLGLRLIYFSYDVKMKEKGDIPEGYSVSREKKERFSLILESASTNQTSMYLCASSLGGREEKLFFGSGTQLSVL.

The CDR3 loop is CASSPLAEADTQYF. The CDR3 DNA follows: TGCGCCAGCAGCCCGTTAGCGGAGGCAGATACGCAGTATTTT. V usage is TRBV5-1 and J usage is TRBJ2-3, with a tentative D call TRBD2 (6 bases). CDR3 size: 14 residues. Germline assignment: CDR1 SGHRS and CDR2 YFSETQ. V was pared by 4 bases and J by 4 bases, with 13 bases between.

The rearrangement links TRBV29-1 to TRBJ2-7, with a possible D match to TRBD1 (5 bases). There are 15 residues in the CDR3. Germline V CDR1 and CDR2: SQVTM, ANQGSEA. The germline V and J ends were trimmed by 6 bases and 6 bases, with 24 bases remaining between them. The CDR3 region has the DNA TGCAGCGTCCGTACCCCGGGCCAAAGAACAGGCGAGCAGTACTTC. This sequence encodes CSVRTPGQRTGEQYF.